The 24 T cell receptor beta chains listed next were all sequenced from one sample in a study of shared T cell receptors in the human thymus. Sequenced by immunoSEQ multiplex PCR; TCRdb stores in-frame clones only, minus some. The sample has about 380,000 clones, around 93% seen once. Specimen: thymocytes. These receptors came from a human donor.

The chain carries TRBV7-2 and TRBJ2-7; D gene uncertain. The CDR3 spans 13 residues. Trimming stripped 0 bases from V and 4 bases from J, with 7 bases between. Germline-derived CDR1 and CDR2 are SGHTA and FQGNSA. The CDR3 DNA is TGTGCCAGCAGCTTAGCGGTGGGGTACGAGCAGTACTTC. Its translation: CASSLAVGYEQYF.

This chain uses TRBV19 with TRBJ1-5; D gene uncertain. Germline V gene data show CDR1 as LNHDA and CDR2 as SQIVND (reference sequence). The CDR3 is made up of 15 amino acids. V was cut by 10 bases and J by 0 bases, with 16 bases left in between. The CDR3 here is CATKPGKISNQPQHF. The CDR3 DNA follows: TGTGCCACCAAACCCGGCAAGATTAGCAATCAGCCCCAGCATTTT.

The chain joins TRBV5-1 to TRBJ2-2; 8 nucleotides match TRBD1. Unmatched junction bases numbered 6, after V lost 1 base and J lost 7 bases. The CDR3 sequence is 15 residues long. Looked up from germline, CDR1 is SGHRS and CDR2 is YFSETQ. CDR3 amino acids: CASSLCQGAIGELFF. CDR3 DNA: TGCGCCAGCAGCTTGTGCCAGGGGGCTATCGGGGAGCTGTTTTTT.

The chain employs TRBV21-1 and TRBJ1-2; TRBD1, the D gene given by the table, was not confirmed from the DNA. TRBV21-1 is shown as a pseudogene. The CDR3 has 15 amino acids. The chain's CDR3 is CASSSKAGAIYGYTF. The CDR3 bases are TGTGCCAGCAGCTCAAAGGCAGGGGCCATCTATGGCTACACCTTC.

The chain carries TRBV28 and TRBJ2-5, with 8 bases matching TRBD2. J was trimmed by 1 base and V by 7 bases; bases with no gene match: 8. Germline-derived CDR1 and CDR2 are MDHEN and SYDVKM. The CDR3 is 15 amino acids. Written as DNA, the CDR3 is TGTGCCAGCACCCTCGGCCTAGCGGGCCAAGAGACCCAGTACTTC. It translates to CASTLGLAGQETQYF.

This chain links TRBV29-1 with TRBJ1-3; D uncertain. This CDR3 spans 15 amino acids. Germline CDR1 SQVTM, CDR2 ANQGSEA. The V gene lost 0 bases and the J gene lost 1 base, with 10 bases spanning the gap. CDR3 nucleotides: TGCAGCGTTGAAGACCCAACTGAATCTGGAAACACCATATATTTT. Translation: CSVEDPTESGNTIYF.

V is TRBV7-9 and J is TRBJ2-7, with D unclear. V lost 5 bases and J 2 bases, leaving 13 bases between the germline ends. The CDR3 has 14 amino acids. The germline CDR1 and CDR2 sequences are SEHNR and FQNEAQ (reference sequence). This CDR3 is CASSLRPGTYEQYF. DNA for the CDR3: TGTGCCAGCAGCCTCAGACCCGGCACCTACGAGCAGTACTTC. The entire variable domain, with the rest obtained from reference TRBV7-9 and TRBJ2-7, is as follows: DTGVSQNPRHKITKRGQNVTFRCDPISEHNRLYWYRQTLGQGPEFLTYFQNEAQLEKSRLLSDRFSAERPKGSFSTLEIQRTEQGDSAMYLCASSLRPGTYEQYFGPGTRLTVT.

The rearrangement joins TRBV30 to TRBJ2-7, with D uncertain. Trimming pared 5 bases from V and 6 bases from J, leaving 11 bases between. CDR1 is GTSNPN, CDR2 SVGIG, per germline (reference sequence). This CDR3 region has 11 residues. The CDR3 loop reads CAWETSREQYF. CDR3 in DNA: TGTGCCTGGGAGACCTCGCGCGAGCAGTACTTC.

The V gene is TRBV10-3, the J gene TRBJ1-1; D remains ambiguous. The CDR3 runs to 13 residues. The germline V gene has CDR1 ENHRY and CDR2 SYGVKD. V was trimmed by 2 bases and J by 9 bases, leaving 13 bases between them. The CDR3 loop is CAISEGTARKAFF. The DNA of the CDR3 is TGTGCCATCAGTGAGGGAACAGCCCGGAAAGCTTTCTTT.

The genes are TRBV15 and TRBJ1-1; D is uncertain. Looked up from germline, CDR1 is LNHNV and CDR2 is YYDKDF (reference sequence). This CDR3 is 11 amino acids long. V was cut by 5 bases and J by 3 bases, with 4 bases left in between. CDR3 sequence: CATSLYTEAFF. CDR3 nucleotides: TGTGCCACCAGCCTATACACTGAAGCTTTCTTT.

This rearrangement joins TRBV27 to TRBJ2-3, with unresolved D. Trimming pared 3 bases from V and 2 bases from J, leaving 6 bases between. CDR1 is MNHEY and CDR2 is SMNVEV in the germline V gene (reference sequence). CDR3 size: 13 residues. The CDR3 here is CASSFWVTDTQYF. In DNA, the CDR3 is TGTGCCAGCAGTTTTTGGGTCACAGATACGCAGTATTTT.

V is TRBV2 and J is TRBJ2-7; 9 bases fit TRBD2. There are 17 residues in the CDR3. V lost 3 bases and J lost 0; bases outside the gene matches: 9. Germline assignment: CDR1 SNHLY and CDR2 FYNNEI. The CDR3 spells CASSDWASGTHSYEQYF. In DNA form, the CDR3 reads TGTGCCAGCAGTGATTGGGCTAGCGGGACCCACTCCTACGAGCAGTACTTC. The full variable domain, in which reference TRBV2 and TRBJ2-7 provide the parts outside the CDR3, is EPEVTQTPSHQVTQMGQEVILRCVPISNHLYFYWYRQILGQKVEFLVSFYNNEISEKSEIFDDQFSVERPDGSNFTLKIRSTKLEDSAMYFCASSDWASGTHSYEQYFGPGTRLTVT.

The J gene is TRBJ1-2, the V gene TRBV6-1, with 9 bases aligning to TRBD1. The junction had 10 bases not matched to a gene; V was cut back by 8 bases and J by 6 bases. The CDR3 is 14 residues long. Germline CDR1 reads MNHNS; CDR2 reads SASEGT. This CDR3 reads CASARDRAFDGYTF. CDR3 nucleotide sequence: TGTGCCAGCGCCAGGGACAGGGCCTTTGATGGCTACACCTTC.

This clone came up once. The V gene is TRBV6-1, the J gene TRBJ2-7, with D tentatively TRBD2 (5 bases). Trimming pared 6 bases from V and 5 bases from J, leaving 14 bases between. CDR1 is MNHNS, CDR2 SASEGT, per germline. The CDR3 runs 13 residues. The CDR3 protein is CASSFSTSNEQYF. The CDR3 region has the DNA TGTGCCAGCAGCTTCTCAACTAGTAACGAGCAGTACTTC.

This clone has just one count. The genes are TRBV29-1 and TRBJ1-2; TRBD1 aligns across 8 bases. Trimming cost V 7 bases and J 3 bases; bases outside gene matches: 4. Germline V lookup: CDR1 SQVTM, CDR2 ANQGSEA. The CDR3 covers 12 residues. The CDR3 reads CSAGQGYYGYTF. CDR3 nucleotide sequence: TGCAGCGCTGGACAGGGCTACTATGGCTACACCTTC.

The V and J genes are TRBV7-2 and TRBJ2-1, with TRBD2 matching over 9 bases. The trim removed 1 base at V and 2 bases at J, leaving 6 bases unmatched. The germline gives CDR1 SGHTA, CDR2 FQGNSA. The CDR3 spans 17 residues. Here the CDR3 DNA reads TGTGCCAGCAGCTTAGGACTAGCGGCAATTACCTACAATGAGCAGTTCTTC. It encodes CASSLGLAAITYNEQFF.

This chain uses TRBV6-6 with TRBJ2-5; TRBD1 is a possible D gene (6 bases). V gave up 6 bases and J gave up 6 bases, with 17 bases separating them. Germline V gene lookup returns CDR1 MNHNY and CDR2 SVGAGI (reference sequence). The CDR3 length is 14 residues. The CDR3 DNA sequence: TGTGCCAGCAGCGTACACAGGGTAAAGAAGACCCAGTACTTC. Translating gives CASSVHRVKKTQYF.

The rearrangement uses TRBV7-2 and TRBJ2-7; weak D call: TRBD2 (6 bases). This CDR3 is built from 17 residues. Germline V lookup: CDR1 SGHTA, CDR2 FQGNSA. Trimming removed 5 bases at V and 2 bases at J, with 22 bases between. The CDR3 region is CASSQPGDGAPAYEQYF. DNA for the CDR3: TGTGCCAGCAGCCAACCGGGGGACGGGGCTCCTGCCTACGAGCAGTACTTC.

This clone was detected only a few times. The chain has TRBV7-9 and TRBJ2-7; D is tentatively TRBD1 or TRBD2 (6 bases each). CDR1 SEHNR and CDR2 FQNEAQ come from the germline V gene (reference sequence). Trimming removed 3 bases at V and 2 bases at J, with 8 bases between. The CDR3 totals 13 residues. This CDR3 reads CASSLGGPYEQYF. CDR3 nucleotide sequence: TGTGCCAGCAGCTTGGGGGGCCCCTACGAGCAGTACTTC.

The V and J genes are TRBV5-1 and TRBJ1-4; D gene uncertain. From germline, CDR1 is SGHRS and CDR2 YFSETQ. Trimming removed 4 bases at V and 0 bases at J, with 7 bases between. This CDR3 is built from 14 residues. The CDR3 region has the DNA TGCGCCAGCAGCACCTCACCAACTAATGAAAAACTGTTTTTT. Protein: CASSTSPTNEKLFF.

V usage is TRBV27 and J usage is TRBJ2-2; D is ambiguous. Per the germline V gene, CDR1 is MNHEY and CDR2 is SMNVEV (reference sequence). This CDR3 region has 14 residues. V lost 3 bases to trimming and J lost 2 bases, with 7 bases between them. The CDR3 nucleotides are TGTGCCAGCAGTTTCTACAGCAACACCGGGGAGCTGTTTTTT. Translation: CASSFYSNTGELFF.

The CDR3 coding sequence is TGTGCCAGCAGCCCAGAGGACAGGCACACAGATACGCAGTATTTT. This encodes CASSPEDRHTDTQYF. The rearrangement joins TRBV7-9 to TRBJ2-3; 7 nucleotides line up with TRBD1. V dropped 5 bases and J dropped 2; count of bases not matched to a gene: 7. The CDR3 has 15 residues. CDR1 is SEHNR, CDR2 FQNEAQ, per germline (reference sequence).

The V and J genes are TRBV9 and TRBJ1-1, with D hard to call. The germline V gene encodes CDR1 SGDLS and CDR2 YYNGEE. Between the trimmed V and J ends, which lost 4 bases and 1 base, there was a span of 11 bases. This CDR3 contains 14 residues. CDR3 in amino acids: CASSSPGTNTEAFF. CDR3 DNA: TGTGCCAGCAGCAGCCCAGGAACGAACACTGAAGCTTTCTTT.

The CDR3 nucleotides read TGTGCCAGCAGCCAAGATTTTTTGTTCGAGGGCTACACCTTC. Translation gives CASSQDFLFEGYTF. V usage is TRBV4-2 and J usage is TRBJ1-2, with D unresolved. CDR1 LGHNA and CDR2 YNFKEQ come from the germline V gene. V dropped 0 bases and J dropped 8 bases, with 13 bases sitting between them. This CDR3 region has 14 residues.